The clone carrying this TCR beta chain was seen only a few times. No antigen is known for it. J was trimmed by 5 bases and V by 1 base; bases with no gene match: 6. The CDR3 totals 16 residues. CDR1 and CDR2 from the germline V gene are SGHNT and YYREEE (reference sequence). The data are from a study of cytomegalovirus exposure and HLA in healthy donors. Regarding the study as a whole: Trimming of TCR beta V- and J-genes showed a link, identified in a later analysis, to a missense DCLRE1C variant.

Use of 60 Vbeta and 13 Jbeta primers characterized the PCR. Assay used: immunoSEQ multiplex PCR; TCRdb lists only in-frame clones, some missing. The data hold about 160,000 clones, with about 80% observed a single time. The source material was PBMCs. The sequence was collected from a man aged 30 to 39 in good health and CMV-seronegative. The chain carries TRBV5-4 and TRBJ2-5; 12 bases align to TRBD2. The CDR3 sequence is CASSLMTSGSGETQYF. The CDR3 DNA follows: TGTGCCAGCAGCTTGATGACTAGCGGGAGTGGTGAGACCCAGTACTTC.